The next 26 T cell receptor beta chains were all read from a single sample in a study of T cell repertoires in cytomegalovirus infection. MiXCR, applied by TCRdb to the reads, yields one record per CDR3 protein. The sample lists under 350,000 distinct CDR3 sequences; roughly a tenth were seen once. Sequenced: PBMCs. The origin of the receptors is a human donor in good health (CMV status not recorded). Some clones in this sample may be carry-over from other donors' samples.

Many counts were recorded for this clonotype. One end of the junction fails to match germline, which may point to a read error. V is TRBV7-7 and J is TRBJ2-3, with TRBD2 matching 11 bases. Germline V gene sequence: CDR1 SSHAT, CDR2 FNYEAQ (reference sequence). There are 15 residues in the CDR3. CDR3 in amino acids: CASSSGLAVGDTQYF. The CDR3 bases are TGTGCTAGCAGCTCGGGACTAGCGGTTGGGGATACGCAGTATTTT.

This clonotype was seen at least ten times. V is TRBV6-5 and J is TRBJ2-5; perhaps TRBD2 as D (5 bases). The CDR3 is 14 residues long. Trimming left V 1 base short and J 4 bases short, with 10 bases between. In germline, CDR1 is MNHEY, CDR2 SVGAGI. CDR3 DNA: TGTGCCAGCAGTTACTACAGAGGGCGAGAGACCCAGTACTTC. Translating gives CASSYYRGRETQYF.

This clonotype was detected ten times or more. The chain is built from TRBV7-9 and TRBJ1-2; 7 nucleotides agree with TRBD1. Germline values: CDR1 SEHNR, CDR2 FQNEAQ (reference sequence). This CDR3 has 16 amino acids. The junction had 12 bases not matched to a gene; V was cut back by 4 bases and J by 4 bases. This CDR3 is CASSSMDRDSFYGYTF. CDR3 nucleotides: TGTGCCAGCAGCTCTATGGACCGGGACAGCTTCTATGGCTACACCTTC.

V is TRBV6-5 and J is TRBJ1-5; the D gene is possibly TRBD1 (6 bases). Germline-derived CDR1 and CDR2 are MNHEY and SVGAGI. This CDR3 contains 13 residues. V dropped 7 bases and J dropped 4 bases, with 11 bases sitting between them. DNA for the CDR3: TGTGCCAGCAAGAGGGGGGGAAATCAGCCCCAGCATTTT. Translated: CASKRGGNQPQHF.

At least ten counts were recorded for this clonotype. The genes are TRBV10-3 and TRBJ1-5, with D maybe TRBD1 (5 bases). Germline assignment: CDR1 ENHRY and CDR2 SYGVKD. With 0 bases removed from V and 1 base from J, the gap between germline ends came to 13 bases. The CDR3 consists of 17 residues. CDR3 in DNA: TGTGCCATCAGTGAGTCTCTCACTCCAGGGAGCAATCAGCCCCAGCATTTT. Residues: CAISESLTPGSNQPQHF.

The table lists this clonotype with many counts. V is TRBV5-1 and J is TRBJ1-1; weak D call: TRBD1 (5 bases). V shed 6 bases and J shed 1 base, with 19 bases lying between them. The CDR3 length is 16 residues. Per the germline V gene, CDR1 is SGHRS and CDR2 is YFSETQ. The CDR3 nucleotides are TGCGCCAGCAAGCCAGGGACGAGCCTACCGAACACTGAAGCTTTCTTT. Its translation: CASKPGTSLPNTEAFF.

This clonotype was detected a few times. CDR3 residues: CASQHRANYGYTF. CDR3 bases: TGTGCCAGTCAACACCGAGCTAACTATGGCTACACCTTC. This chain joins TRBV12-3 or TRBV12-4 and TRBJ1-2; no clear D gene. V shed 9 bases and J shed 0 bases, with 11 bases lying between them. The CDR3 sequence is 13 residues long.

This clonotype was counted a few times. The gene calls are TRBV27 and TRBJ2-5; D possibly uses TRBD1 or TRBD2 (7 bases each). The CDR3 runs to 17 residues. Germline CDR1 MNHEY, CDR2 SMNVEV (reference sequence). V was clipped by 7 bases and J by 1 base, with 22 bases between them. CDR3 sequence: CASTSLGGGGIQETQYF. The CDR3 DNA reads TGTGCCAGCACCTCGTTAGGGGGCGGGGGCATCCAAGAGACCCAGTACTTC.

This clonotype was seen many times. The J gene is TRBJ2-5, the V gene TRBV7-8; 9 bases map to TRBD1. Trimming removed 5 bases from V and 4 bases from J; junction bases left unmatched: 2. Germline CDR1 SGHVS, CDR2 FQNEAQ. The CDR3 is 13 residues long. This CDR3 reads CASSPGQGETQYF. For the CDR3, the DNA is TGTGCCAGCAGCCCGGGACAGGGAGAGACCCAGTACTTC.

This clonotype showed up just a few times. V is TRBV5-1 and J is TRBJ1-4; 7 bases align to TRBD1. From germline, CDR1 is SGHRS and CDR2 YFSETQ. The CDR3 runs 14 residues. Trimming removed 4 bases from V and 4 bases from J; junction bases left unmatched: 4. The CDR3 here is CASSRTGNNEKLFF. CDR3 bases: TGCGCCAGCAGCCGGACAGGAAATAATGAAAAACTGTTTTTT.

The rearrangement links TRBV11-1 to TRBJ2-1; D is possibly TRBD2 (5 bases). Trimming shortened V by 1 base and J by 0 bases, and 13 bases separated the two germline ends. CDR1 SGHAT and CDR2 FQDESV come from the germline V gene (reference sequence). The CDR3 extends over 17 amino acids. This CDR3 reads CASSLGGLGSSYNEQFF. CDR3 DNA sequence: TGTGCCAGCAGCTTAGGGGGTTTAGGGAGCTCCTACAATGAGCAGTTCTTC.

This clonotype showed up many times. The chain employs TRBV12-3 or TRBV12-4 and TRBJ2-2, with 8 bases fitting TRBD1. The CDR3 loop spans 15 amino acids. V was pared by 3 bases and J by 4 bases, with 4 bases of the junction left unmatched. Here the CDR3 reads CASSFLQGVTGELFF. CDR3 nucleotide sequence: TGTGCCAGCAGTTTTTTACAGGGGGTCACCGGGGAGCTGTTTTTT.

This clonotype was observed many times. This chain links TRBV7-9 with TRBJ2-3; 9 bases agree with TRBD2. This CDR3 has 16 residues. Trimming cost V 0 bases and J 4 bases; bases outside gene matches: 5. Germline V lookup: CDR1 SEHNR, CDR2 FQNEAQ (reference sequence). In DNA form, the CDR3 reads TGTGCCAGCAGCTTAGCGGAGCGGGGGGTAGCAGATACGCAGTATTTT. It codes for CASSLAERGVADTQYF.

This clonotype has at least ten counts. The chain links TRBV10-1 to TRBJ1-2; TRBD1 matches at 8 bases. After removal of 2 bases from V and 6 bases from J, the junction contained 5 bases not matched to a gene. Germline CDR1 reads WNHNN; CDR2 reads SYGVQD (reference sequence). CDR3 length: 14 amino acids. The CDR3: CASSETGGTDGYTF. DNA of the CDR3: TGCGCCAGCAGTGAGACAGGGGGTACGGATGGCTACACCTTC.

In its sample, this clonotype was seen many times. The chain uses TRBV5-5 and TRBJ1-3, with D possibly TRBD1 on 5 matching bases. CDR1 SGHKS and CDR2 YYEKEE come from the germline V gene (reference sequence). The CDR3 extends over 15 amino acids. CDR3 in DNA: TGTGCTCGGCCTTCTTCAGGGCCCGTCCAGGACACCATATATTTT. Its protein is CARPSSGPVQDTIYF.

This clonotype has a count of ten or more. The V call is TRBV12-3 or TRBV12-4, the J call TRBJ2-1, with TRBD2 as a possible D gene (7 bases). V shed 8 bases and J shed 7 bases, with 18 bases lying between them. CDR3 size: 14 residues. The CDR3 DNA reads TGTGCCAGCCTTACCCGGGGGGCAGGGAATGAGCAGTTCTTC. It yields the protein CASLTRGAGNEQFF.

This rearrangement joins TRBV4-3 to TRBJ2-7; 8 bases align to TRBD1. J was trimmed by 2 bases and V by 1 base; bases with no gene match: 4. There are 15 residues in the CDR3. Germline V gives CDR1 LGHNA, CDR2 YSLEER. The CDR3 region is CASSQGTGFAYEQYV. CDR3 nucleotide sequence: TGCGCCAGCAGCCAAGGGACAGGGTTCGCCTACGAGCAGTACGTC.

This clonotype appeared many times. The chain has TRBV7-8 and TRBJ1-5; D not resolved. Germline CDR1 SGHVS, CDR2 FQNEAQ. V was trimmed by 3 bases and J by 0 bases, leaving 15 bases between them. The CDR3 is made up of 17 amino acids. CDR3 sequence reads: CASSFDTWGDSNQPQHF. In DNA form, the CDR3 reads TGTGCCAGCAGCTTTGATACTTGGGGAGATAGCAATCAGCCCCAGCATTTT.

Ten or more counts support this clonotype. The chain employs TRBV7-9 and TRBJ1-4; unclear D gene. V was pared by 7 bases and J by 5 bases, with 14 bases between. Germline CDR1 reads SEHNR; CDR2 reads FQNEAQ (reference sequence). The CDR3 extends over 14 amino acids. CDR3 amino acids: CASTTMAGNEKLFF. DNA for the CDR3: TGTGCCAGCACCACCATGGCTGGAAATGAAAAACTGTTTTTT.

This clonotype appeared many times. V is TRBV2 and J is TRBJ2-1, with 11 bases matching TRBD2. The germline CDR1 and CDR2 sequences are SNHLY and FYNNEI. This CDR3 is built from 16 residues. V shed 4 bases, J shed 4 bases, and the junction held 6 bases outside the gene matches. The CDR3 sequence: CASSVPLAGEYNEQFF. The CDR3 region has the DNA TGTGCCAGCAGTGTTCCACTAGCGGGGGAATACAATGAGCAGTTCTTC. Full variable domain (missing parts from reference TRBV2 and TRBJ2-1): EPEVTQTPSHQVTQMGQEVILRCVPISNHLYFYWYRQILGQKVEFLVSFYNNEISEKSEIFDDQFSVERPDGSNFTLKIRSTKLEDSAMYFCASSVPLAGEYNEQFFGPGTRLTVL.

This clonotype has just one count. The V call is TRBV2, the J call TRBJ2-6, with 9 nucleotides matching TRBD1. The CDR3 runs to 19 residues. Unmatched junction bases numbered 15, after V lost 5 bases and J lost 4 bases. Germline-derived CDR1 and CDR2 are SNHLY and FYNNEI. CDR3 residues: CASSPTGTGSFAGANVLTF. CDR3 nucleotides: TGTGCCAGCAGTCCAACCGGGACAGGGTCGTTCGCGGGGGCCAACGTCCTGACTTTC.

Ten or more counts support this clonotype. The V call is TRBV11-3, the J call TRBJ2-1; D gene ambiguous. CDR3 length: 13 residues. V lost 5 bases and J 2 bases, leaving 7 bases between the germline ends. In germline, CDR1 is SGHNT, CDR2 YENEEA. CDR3 nucleotide sequence: TGTGCCAGCAGCCCCGACCCCTACAATGAGCAGTTCTTC. Its translation is CASSPDPYNEQFF. Looking up the rest from reference TRBV11-3 and TRBJ2-1 gives the full variable domain: EAGVVQSPRYKIIEKKQPVAFWCNPISGHNTLYWYLQNLGQGPELLIRYENEEAVDDSQLPKDRFSAERLKGVDSTLKIQPAELGDSAVYLCASSPDPYNEQFFGPGTRLTVL.

This clonotype was picked up many times. V is TRBV7-2 and J is TRBJ1-6, with no clear D. The CDR3 is 16 residues long. Trimming pared 5 bases from V and 0 bases from J, leaving 11 bases between. The germline V gene encodes CDR1 SGHTA and CDR2 FQGNSA. CDR3 sequence: CASSKEVSSYNSPLHF. The DNA of the CDR3 is TGTGCCAGCAGCAAGGAGGTTAGCTCCTATAATTCACCCCTCCACTTT. Complete variable domain (other parts from reference TRBV7-2 and TRBJ1-6): GAGVSQSPSNKVTEKGKDVELRCDPISGHTALYWYRQSLGQGLEFLIYFQGNSAPDKSGLPSDRFSAERTGGSVSTLTIQRTQQEDSAVYLCASSKEVSSYNSPLHFGNGTRLTVT.

The chain employs TRBV20-1 and TRBJ2-1, with 10 nucleotides matching TRBD1. In germline, CDR1 is DFQATT, CDR2 SNEGSKA (reference sequence). CDR3 length equals 14 residues. The V gene end was trimmed by 5 bases and the J gene end by 6 bases; junction bases not matched to a gene: 7. The CDR3 DNA sequence: TGCAGTGCTCGAGCCGGGACAGGGGTCAATGAGCAGTTCTTC. This codes for CSARAGTGVNEQFF.

This clonotype was detected only a few times. The chain links TRBV20-1 to TRBJ2-3, with 8 bases that match TRBD2. The junction had 8 bases not matched to a gene; V was cut back by 5 bases and J by 1 base. This CDR3 is built from 15 residues. The V gene's germline CDR1 is DFQATT and CDR2 SNEGSKA (reference sequence). CDR3 in DNA: TGCAGTGCTGAGTTCGCGGGGGGCGGCACAGATACGCAGTATTTT. This translates into CSAEFAGGGTDTQYF.

In its sample, this clonotype was seen many times. The rearrangement links TRBV23-1 to TRBJ2-1; TRBD1 might be the D (5 bases). TRBV23-1 is an ORF; its function is uncertain. With 0 bases removed from V and 1 base from J, the gap between germline ends came to 13 bases. The CDR3 contains 17 residues. The CDR3 protein is CASSQSSRDQSYNEQFF. The CDR3 DNA follows: TGCGCCAGCAGTCAATCGAGCAGGGATCAGTCCTACAATGAGCAGTTCTTC.